A selection of T cell receptor beta chains follows, all from one sample in a study of T cell responses to AZD1222 COVID-19 vaccine. TCRdb's copy holds only in-frame clones and misses some; the assay was immunoSEQ multiplex PCR. The sample has roughly 120,000 clones, roughly 87% seen once; the top ten hold about 10%. The specimen comprised peripheral blood, sampled on day 0 of AZD1222 vaccination. These receptors all come from an adult in good health. The CDR3 runs from the conserved cysteine through the conserved F or W. A D gene is named only where the DNA matches it firmly. Clone size is shown for a subset of rows, as once, few, many or a class of expanded clone.

v_gene: TRBV6-5
abundance: NA
d_gene: TRBD1
j_gene: TRBJ2-3
CDR3aa: CASSYSVGQGADTQYF
CDR3nt: TGTGCCAGCAGTTACTCGGTCGGACAGGGCGCAGATACGCAGTATTTT

v_gene: TRBV2
abundance: NA
d_gene: NA
j_gene: TRBJ2-7
CDR3aa: CASSDPAESSYEQYF
CDR3nt: TGTGCCAGCAGTGATCCAGCGGAGAGCTCCTACGAGCAGTACTTC

v_gene: TRBV11-1
abundance: NA
d_gene: NA
j_gene: TRBJ2-7
CDR3aa: CASSLEPREGGEQYF
CDR3nt: TGTGCCAGCAGCTTAGAACCCAGGGAAGGAGGCGAGCAGTACTTC

v_gene: TRBV9
abundance: NA
d_gene: NA
j_gene: TRBJ2-1
CDR3aa: CASSVEIGGRSYNEQFF
CDR3nt: TGTGCCAGCAGCGTAGAGATTGGGGGTCGGTCCTACAATGAGCAGTTCTTC

v_gene: TRBV3-1/TRBV3-2
abundance: NA
d_gene: NA
j_gene: TRBJ2-7
CDR3aa: CASSQDPLSSEQYF
CDR3nt: TGTGCCAGCAGCCAAGACCCACTTTCTAGCGAGCAGTACTTC

v_gene: TRBV5-1
abundance: NA
d_gene: TRBD2
j_gene: TRBJ2-1
CDR3aa: CASSLPRLAGYNEQFF
CDR3nt: TGCGCCAGCAGCTTGCCCAGACTAGCGGGATACAATGAGCAGTTCTTC

v_gene: TRBV5-1
abundance: NA
d_gene: NA
j_gene: TRBJ2-2
CDR3aa: CASLPGTNTGELFF
CDR3nt: TGCGCCAGCTTACCTGGGACGAACACCGGGGAGCTGTTTTTT

v_gene: TRBV7-2
abundance: once
d_gene: NA
j_gene: TRBJ2-5
CDR3aa: CASSLNRDETQYF
CDR3nt: TGTGCCAGCAGCTTAAACAGAGACGAGACCCAGTACTTC

v_gene: TRBV30
abundance: NA
d_gene: NA
j_gene: TRBJ2-3
CDR3aa: CAWSVVGSTDTQYF
CDR3nt: TGTGCCTGGAGTGTAGTTGGAAGCACAGATACGCAGTATTTT

v_gene: TRBV19
abundance: NA
d_gene: NA
j_gene: TRBJ1-2
CDR3aa: CASSIVGFSDYGYTF
CDR3nt: TGTGCCAGTAGTATAGTGGGGTTCTCGGACTATGGCTACACCTTC

v_gene: TRBV6-5
abundance: NA
d_gene: TRBD1
j_gene: TRBJ1-6
CDR3aa: CASSMDRGHRSPLHF
CDR3nt: TGTGCCAGCAGCATGGACAGGGGGCATCGTTCACCCCTCCACTTT

v_gene: TRBV18
abundance: once
d_gene: NA
j_gene: TRBJ1-2
CDR3aa: CASSPETLGYTF
CDR3nt: TGTGCCAGCTCACCGGAGACTTTGGGCTACACCTTC

v_gene: TRBV2
abundance: NA
d_gene: NA
j_gene: TRBJ2-2
CDR3aa: CASSGMGHNTGELFF
CDR3nt: TGTGCCAGCAGTGGGATGGGACATAACACCGGGGAGCTGTTTTTT

v_gene: TRBV7-9
abundance: NA
d_gene: NA
j_gene: TRBJ2-3
CDR3aa: CASTPRDRDTQYF
CDR3nt: TGTGCCAGCACACCGAGAGATCGGGATACGCAGTATTTT

v_gene: TRBV6-6
abundance: NA
d_gene: NA
j_gene: TRBJ2-3
CDR3aa: CASSYRPESTDTQYF
CDR3nt: TGTGCCAGCAGTTACCGTCCGGAGAGCACAGATACGCAGTATTTT

v_gene: TRBV6-1
abundance: once
d_gene: TRBD2
j_gene: TRBJ2-1
CDR3aa: CASSEAGLAASHEQFF
CDR3nt: TGTGCCAGCAGTGAAGCGGGGCTAGCGGCCTCACATGAGCAGTTCTTC